This T cell receptor (beta chain) was observed in a study of T cells in Graves' hyperthyroidism and ophthalmopathy. This clonotype was observed at least ten times. The J segment lost 4 bases and the V segment lost 8 bases, leaving 7 bases of the junction unmatched. The CDR3 spans 14 residues. CDR1 and CDR2 (germline): SEHNR, FQNEAQ (reference sequence). Researchers took RNA transcripts and amplified the TCR beta CDR3 regions from them. The HTBI set primed first-round TCR CDR3 RT-PCR. Each CDR3 protein is one row after TCRdb ran MiXCR on the multiplex PCR reads. The data hold around 560,000 distinct CDR3 sequences, with over 15% observed a single time.

The rearrangement joins TRBV7-9 to TRBJ2-7; 11 bases align to TRBD2. The receptor comes from a woman aged 18 to 35 with Graves' hyperthyroidism. The sample comprised blood. CDR3 DNA sequence: TGTGCCAGCGGCCCCCGACTAGCGGGATACGAGCAGTACTTC. Protein sequence: CASGPRLAGYEQYF.